This entry lists 3 T cell receptor beta chains sequenced from one sample in a study of response to subunit inactivated influenza vaccine. TCRdb independently ran MiXCR on the RT-PCR reads; one entry per CDR3 protein. The data contain 500,000 or so distinct CDR3 sequences, about 15% of them seen just once; the ten biggest clones take up roughly 3.1%. Sequencing was performed on CD4+ T cells sorted from PBMCs, taken less than 30 months after vaccination. Receptors were obtained from a man aged 50 to 69 who received an inactivated influenza vaccine.

The V call is TRBV4-3, the J call TRBJ1-2; D remains unclear. The CDR3 loop spans 14 amino acids. CDR1 and CDR2 (germline): LGHNA, YSLEER. V lost 0 bases, J lost 3 bases, and 8 bases lay in between. The CDR3, as DNA: TGCGCCAGCAGCCAAGAGTTCGGGGACTATGGCTACACCTTC. Translated, it gives CASSQEFGDYGYTF.

The table lists this clonotype with a few counts. The V and J genes are TRBV10-3 and TRBJ2-1; the D gene is possibly TRBD1 (5 bases). V gave up 7 bases and J gave up 5 bases, with 18 bases separating them. Germline CDR1 is ENHRY and CDR2 is SYGVKD. CDR3 length: 15 residues. DNA for the CDR3: TGTGCCATCATGGAACAGGCCTCCTCGAACAATGAGCAGTTCTTC. Translated, it gives CAIMEQASSNNEQFF.

The chain has TRBV5-1 and TRBJ2-5, with TRBD1 identical over 9 bases. V dropped 7 bases and J dropped 1; count of bases not matched to a gene: 8. Per the germline V gene, CDR1 is SGHRS and CDR2 is YFSETQ. The CDR3 has 15 residues. CDR3: CASFPGTGRQETQYF. As DNA, the CDR3 is TGCGCCAGCTTCCCCGGGACAGGGCGCCAAGAGACCCAGTACTTC.